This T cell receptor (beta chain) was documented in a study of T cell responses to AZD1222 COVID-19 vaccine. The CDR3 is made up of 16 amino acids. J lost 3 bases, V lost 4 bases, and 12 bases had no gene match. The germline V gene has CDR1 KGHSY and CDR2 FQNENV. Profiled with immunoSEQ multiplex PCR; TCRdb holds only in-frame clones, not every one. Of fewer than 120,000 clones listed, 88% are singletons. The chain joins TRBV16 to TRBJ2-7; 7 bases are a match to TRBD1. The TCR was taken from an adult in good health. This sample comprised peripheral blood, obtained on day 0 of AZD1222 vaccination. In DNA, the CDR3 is TGTGCCAGCAGCCCCGAGGGGTGGACAGGTGACTACGAGCAGTACTTC. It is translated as CASSPEGWTGDYEQYF. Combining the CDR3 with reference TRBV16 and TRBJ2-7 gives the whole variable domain GEEVAQTPKHLVRGEGQKAKLYCAPIKGHSYVFWYQQVLKNEFKFLISFQNENVFDETGMPKERFSAKCLPNSPCSLEIQATKLEDSAVYFCASSPEGWTGDYEQYFGPGTRLTVT.